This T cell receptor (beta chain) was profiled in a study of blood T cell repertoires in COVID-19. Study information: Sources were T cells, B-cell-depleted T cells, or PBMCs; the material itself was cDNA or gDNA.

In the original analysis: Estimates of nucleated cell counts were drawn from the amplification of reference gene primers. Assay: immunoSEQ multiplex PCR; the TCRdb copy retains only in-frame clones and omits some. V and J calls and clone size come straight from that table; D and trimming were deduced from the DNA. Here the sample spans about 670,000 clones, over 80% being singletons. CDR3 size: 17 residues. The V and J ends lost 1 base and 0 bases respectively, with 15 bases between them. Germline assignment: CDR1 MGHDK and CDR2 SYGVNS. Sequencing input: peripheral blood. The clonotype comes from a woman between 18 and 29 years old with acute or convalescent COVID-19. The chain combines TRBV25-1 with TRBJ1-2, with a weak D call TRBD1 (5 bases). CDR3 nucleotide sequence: TGTGCCAGCAGTGAATGGGAGGGGACCTCCTCTAACTATGGCTACACCTTC. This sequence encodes CASSEWEGTSSNYGYTF.